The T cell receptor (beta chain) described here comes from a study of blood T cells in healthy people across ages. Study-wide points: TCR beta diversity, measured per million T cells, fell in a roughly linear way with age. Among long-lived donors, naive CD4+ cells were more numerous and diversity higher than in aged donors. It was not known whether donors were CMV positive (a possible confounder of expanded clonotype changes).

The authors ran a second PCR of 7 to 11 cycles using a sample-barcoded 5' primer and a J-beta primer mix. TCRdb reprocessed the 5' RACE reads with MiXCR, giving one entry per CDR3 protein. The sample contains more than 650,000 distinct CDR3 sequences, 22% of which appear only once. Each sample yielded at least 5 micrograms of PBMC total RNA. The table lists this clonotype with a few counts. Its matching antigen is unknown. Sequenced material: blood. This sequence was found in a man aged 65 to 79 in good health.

The CDR3 reads CASSQDGGDSFTDTQYF. CDR3 nucleotide sequence: TGTGCCAGCAGCCAAGATGGTGGAGACAGCTTCACAGATACGCAGTATTTT. The chain employs TRBV14 and TRBJ2-3; TRBD1 is a possible D gene (5 bases). The CDR3 runs 17 residues. The germline V gene encodes CDR1 SGHDN and CDR2 FVKESK. Trimming took off 0 bases at V and 2 bases at J, with 15 bases between the two ends.